One and the same sample provided the 5 T cell receptor beta chains below, sequenced in a study of blood T cell repertoires in COVID-19. Data came from immunoSEQ multiplex PCR; TCRdb stores just in-frame clones and leaves some out. The sample holds under 200,000 clones, roughly 84% seen once. The sequenced material came from peripheral blood. These receptors were collected from a human donor in a cohort sampled during active COVID-19.

The chain has TRBV7-9 and TRBJ2-1, with 8 bases lining up with TRBD2. The CDR3 runs to 15 residues. V was pared by 5 bases and J by 2 bases, with 5 bases of the junction left unmatched. The germline V gene has CDR1 SEHNR and CDR2 FQNEAQ (reference sequence). The chain's CDR3 is CASSTLAGPYNEQFF. The CDR3 coding sequence is TGTGCCAGCAGCACCTTAGCGGGACCCTACAATGAGCAGTTCTTC.

CDR3 in DNA: TGTGCCAGTAGTATGACTAGCGGGGGGAAGCTCTACGAGCAGTACTTC. This encodes CASSMTSGGKLYEQYF. The rearrangement joins TRBV19 to TRBJ2-7; 13 bases are a match to TRBD2. The ends lost 3 bases at V and 3 bases at J; junction bases unmatched: 5. This CDR3 is built from 16 residues. Germline V gene data show CDR1 as LNHDA and CDR2 as SQIVND (reference sequence).

The CDR3 here is CASSFSGGSYEQYF. CDR3 nucleotides: TGTGCCAGCAGCTTTAGCGGGGGTTCCTACGAGCAGTACTTC. The chain employs TRBV7-9 and TRBJ2-7, with 9 bases identical to TRBD2. Looked up from germline, CDR1 is SEHNR and CDR2 is FQNEAQ (reference sequence). Trimming took 3 bases from V and 1 from J; bases not matched to a gene: 1. The CDR3 extends over 14 amino acids.

The genes are TRBV5-1 and TRBJ1-1; D unresolved. Trimming took 7 bases from V and 3 from J, leaving 7 bases between them. The CDR3 runs to 11 residues. Per the germline V gene, CDR1 is SGHRS and CDR2 is YFSETQ. This CDR3 is CASVRDTEAFF. The DNA of the CDR3 is TGCGCCAGCGTCCGGGACACTGAAGCTTTCTTT. Drawing the rest from reference TRBV5-1 and TRBJ1-1, the complete variable domain is KAGVTQTPRYLIKTRGQQVTLSCSPISGHRSVSWYQQTPGQGLQFLFEYFSETQRNKGNFPGRFSGRQFSNSRSEMNVSTLELGDSALYLCASVRDTEAFFGQGTRLTVV.

The CDR3 loop is CASNDRANYGYTF. The CDR3 nucleotides are TGTGCCAGCAACGACAGGGCCAACTATGGCTACACCTTC. This sequence joins TRBV7-2 and TRBJ1-2; 7 bases map to TRBD1. Germline loops: CDR1 SGHTA, CDR2 FQGNSA. This CDR3 region has 13 residues. The V segment lost 7 bases and the J segment 2 bases; nucleotides outside the gene matches: 4.